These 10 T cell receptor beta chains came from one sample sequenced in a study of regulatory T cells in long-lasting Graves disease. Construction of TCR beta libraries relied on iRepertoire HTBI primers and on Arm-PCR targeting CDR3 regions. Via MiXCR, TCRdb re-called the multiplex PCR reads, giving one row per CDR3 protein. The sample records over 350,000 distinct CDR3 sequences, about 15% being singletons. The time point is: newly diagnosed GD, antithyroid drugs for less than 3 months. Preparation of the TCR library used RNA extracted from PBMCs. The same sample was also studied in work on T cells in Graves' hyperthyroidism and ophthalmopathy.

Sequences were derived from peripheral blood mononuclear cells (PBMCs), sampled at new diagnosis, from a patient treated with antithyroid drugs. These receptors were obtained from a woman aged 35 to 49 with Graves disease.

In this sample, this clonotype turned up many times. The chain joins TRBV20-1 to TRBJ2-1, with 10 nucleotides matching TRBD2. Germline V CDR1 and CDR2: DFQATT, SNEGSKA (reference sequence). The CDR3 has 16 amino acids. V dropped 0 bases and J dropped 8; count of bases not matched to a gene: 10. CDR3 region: CSARDPRLAGVDEQFF. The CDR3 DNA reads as TGCAGTGCTAGAGATCCACGGCTAGCGGGAGTCGATGAGCAGTTCTTC.

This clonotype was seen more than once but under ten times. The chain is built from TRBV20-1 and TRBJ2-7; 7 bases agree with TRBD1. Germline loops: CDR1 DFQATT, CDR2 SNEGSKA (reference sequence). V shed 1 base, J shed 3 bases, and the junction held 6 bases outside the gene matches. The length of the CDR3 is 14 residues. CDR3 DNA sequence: TGCAGTGCTAGAGGCAGGGACAGAGGCTACGAGCAGTACTTC. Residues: CSARGRDRGYEQYF.

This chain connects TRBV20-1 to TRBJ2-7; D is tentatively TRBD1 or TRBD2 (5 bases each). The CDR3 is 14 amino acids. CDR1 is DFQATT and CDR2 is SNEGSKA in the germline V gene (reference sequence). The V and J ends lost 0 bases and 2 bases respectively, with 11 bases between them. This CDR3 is CSARDGTVTYEQYF. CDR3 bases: TGCAGTGCTAGAGACGGGACCGTTACCTACGAGCAGTACTTC.

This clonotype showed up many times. CDR3 residues: CASSQDPAGNGETQYF. The CDR3 region has the DNA TGTGCCAGCAGCCAAGACCCAGCGGGAAATGGAGAGACCCAGTACTTC. The rearrangement links TRBV3-1 to TRBJ2-5, with 7 bases identical to TRBD2. The length of the CDR3 is 16 residues. Looked up from germline, CDR1 is LGHDT and CDR2 is YNNKEL (reference sequence). The ends lost 0 bases at V and 4 bases at J; junction bases unmatched: 8.

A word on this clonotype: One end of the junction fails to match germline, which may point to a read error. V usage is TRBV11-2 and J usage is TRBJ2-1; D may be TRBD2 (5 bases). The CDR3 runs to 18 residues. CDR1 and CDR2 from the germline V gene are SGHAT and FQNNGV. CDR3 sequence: CASSIEYGRSGSYNEQFF. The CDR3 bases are TGTGCCAGCAGCATAGAATATGGACGGAGCGGCTCCTACAATGAGCAGTTCTTC.

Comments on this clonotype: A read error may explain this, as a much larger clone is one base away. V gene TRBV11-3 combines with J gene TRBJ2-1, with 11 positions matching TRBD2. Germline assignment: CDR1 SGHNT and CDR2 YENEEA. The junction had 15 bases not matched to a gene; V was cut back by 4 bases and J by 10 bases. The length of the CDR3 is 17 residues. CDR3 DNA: TGTGCCAGCAGCTGGGGGTGGGTAGCGGGAGGGCCAAAGGAGCAGTTCTTC. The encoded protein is CASSWGWVAGGPKEQFF.

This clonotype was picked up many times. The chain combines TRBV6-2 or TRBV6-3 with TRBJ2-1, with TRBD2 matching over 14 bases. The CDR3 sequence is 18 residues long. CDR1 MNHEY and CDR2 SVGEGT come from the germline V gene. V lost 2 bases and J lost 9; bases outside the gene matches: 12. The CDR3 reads CASSYDVPGLAGVGEQFF. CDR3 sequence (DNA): TGTGCCAGCAGTTACGATGTCCCGGGACTAGCGGGAGTGGGTGAGCAGTTCTTC.

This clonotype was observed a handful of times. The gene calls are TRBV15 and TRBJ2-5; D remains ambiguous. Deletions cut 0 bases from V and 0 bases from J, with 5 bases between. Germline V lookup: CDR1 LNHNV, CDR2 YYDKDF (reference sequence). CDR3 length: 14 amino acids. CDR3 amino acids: CATSRDSYQETQYF. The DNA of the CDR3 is TGTGCCACCAGCAGAGATTCGTACCAAGAGACCCAGTACTTC.

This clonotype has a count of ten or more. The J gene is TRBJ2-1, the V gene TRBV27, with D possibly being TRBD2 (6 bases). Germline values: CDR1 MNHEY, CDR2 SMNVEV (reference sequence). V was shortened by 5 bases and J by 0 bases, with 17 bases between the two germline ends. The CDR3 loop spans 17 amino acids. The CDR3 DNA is TGTGCCAGCAGTAGGGATTCTAGCGAAAGCTCCTACAATGAGCAGTTCTTC. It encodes CASSRDSSESSYNEQFF.

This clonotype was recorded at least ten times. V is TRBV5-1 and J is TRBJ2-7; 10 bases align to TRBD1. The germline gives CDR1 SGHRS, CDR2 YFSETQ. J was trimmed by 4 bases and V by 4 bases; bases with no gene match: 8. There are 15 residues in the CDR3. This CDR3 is CASSLGGQGTYEQYF. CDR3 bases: TGCGCCAGCAGCCTTGGGGGACAGGGGACATACGAGCAGTACTTC.